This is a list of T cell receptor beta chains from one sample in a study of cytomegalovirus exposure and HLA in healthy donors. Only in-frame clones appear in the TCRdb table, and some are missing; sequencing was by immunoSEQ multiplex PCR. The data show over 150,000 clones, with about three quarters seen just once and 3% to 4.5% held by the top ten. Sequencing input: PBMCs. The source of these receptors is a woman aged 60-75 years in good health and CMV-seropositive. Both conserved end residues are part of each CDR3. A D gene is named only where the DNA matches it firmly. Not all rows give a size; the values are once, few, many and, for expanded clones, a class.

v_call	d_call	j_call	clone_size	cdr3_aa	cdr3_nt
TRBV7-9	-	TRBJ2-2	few	CASSSRNTGELFF	TGTGCCAGCAGCTCGCGGAACACCGGGGAGCTGTTTTTT
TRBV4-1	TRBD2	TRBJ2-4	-	CASSQASGGAKNSQYF	TGCGCCAGCAGCCAAGCCAGCGGGGGGGCCAAAAACAGTCAGTACTTC
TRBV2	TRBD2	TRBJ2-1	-	CAGGTSGKRDTGEQFF	TGTGCCGGAGGGACTAGCGGGAAAAGGGATACGGGGGAGCAGTTCTTC
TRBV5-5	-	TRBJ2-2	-	CASSFQTVPGELFF	TGTGCCAGCAGCTTCCAGACAGTTCCCGGGGAGCTGTTTTTT
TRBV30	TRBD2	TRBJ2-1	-	CASRTSVSYNEQFF	TGTGCCTCCCGGACTAGCGTCTCCTACAATGAGCAGTTCTTC
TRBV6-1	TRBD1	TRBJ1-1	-	CASSKGALETEAFF	TGTGCCAGCTCCAAGGGGGCCCTCGAGACTGAAGCTTTCTTT
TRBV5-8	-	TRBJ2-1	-	CASSFRNEQFF	TGTGCCAGCAGTTTTCGCAATGAGCAGTTCTTC
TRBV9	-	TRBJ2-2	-	CASSPGQNTGELFF	TGTGCCAGCAGCCCGGGACAGAACACCGGGGAGCTGTTTTTT
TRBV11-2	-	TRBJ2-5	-	CASSFHREQETQYF	TGTGCCAGCAGCTTCCACAGGGAACAAGAGACCCAGTACTTC
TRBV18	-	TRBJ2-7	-	CASSPRTADTWQYF	TGTGCCAGCTCCCCTCGGACAGCCGATACTTGGCAGTACTTC
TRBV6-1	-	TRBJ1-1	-	CASSLYTNTEAFF	TGTGCCAGCAGTTTGTACACGAACACTGAAGCTTTCTTT
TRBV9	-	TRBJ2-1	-	CASSEQSNEQFF	TGTGCCAGCAGCGAGCAATCCAATGAGCAGTTCTTC
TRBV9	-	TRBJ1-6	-	CASNRGSNNSPLHF	TGTGCCAGCAACCGGGGATCAAATAATTCACCCCTCCACTTT
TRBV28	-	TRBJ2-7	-	CASSPPISGPYEQYF	TGTGCCAGCAGTCCCCCCATCTCAGGGCCCTACGAGCAGTACTTC
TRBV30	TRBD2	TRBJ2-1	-	CAWSGGLAGVRNEQFF	TGTGCCTGGAGTGGGGGACTAGCGGGAGTTCGGAATGAGCAGTTCTTC
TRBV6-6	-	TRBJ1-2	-	CASSQARNYGYTF	TGTGCCAGCAGTCAGGCACGGAACTATGGCTACACCTTC
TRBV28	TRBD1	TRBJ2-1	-	CASSIGQGLDEQFF	TGTGCCAGCAGTATCGGACAGGGGTTGGATGAGCAGTTCTTC
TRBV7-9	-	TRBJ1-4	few	CASSLAGSYEKLFF	TGTGCCAGCAGCTTAGCGGGCAGTTATGAAAAACTGTTTTTT
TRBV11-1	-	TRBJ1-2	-	CASSRGASNYGYTF	TGTGCCAGCAGCCGGGGGGCATCTAACTATGGCTACACCTTC
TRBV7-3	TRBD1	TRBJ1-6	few	CASSLFGTGSPLHF	TGTGCCAGCAGCTTATTCGGGACAGGTTCACCCCTCCACTTT
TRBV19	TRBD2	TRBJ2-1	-	CASRLTSGSYNEQFF	TGTGCCAGTAGATTAACTAGCGGGTCCTACAATGAGCAGTTCTTC
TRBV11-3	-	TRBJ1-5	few	CASSLFTVKPYSNQPQHF	TGTGCCAGCAGCTTATTCACAGTGAAACCTTATAGCAATCAGCCCCAGCATTTT